This TCR beta chain comes out of a study of blood T cell repertoires in COVID-19. Study information: Sites across the United States, Italy and Spain contributed samples from acute and convalescent COVID-19. The cDNA or gDNA used as material had been derived from T cells, B-cell-depleted T cells, or PBMCs.

Turning to this clone: Germline and junction disagree at one end, which may indicate a read error.

This CDR3 contains 12 residues. Germline CDR1 and CDR2: SGHNT and YYREEE (reference sequence). As originally analysed: Scientists estimated how many nucleated cells there were by amplifying reference gene primers. Repertoires were generated with immunoSEQ multiplex PCR, while TCRdb's copy carries only in-frame clones and drops some. Clone size and the V and J calls come from that table; the DNA yielded D and trimming. The sample contains tens of thousands of clones, about 70% of which appear only once. The sequenced sample was peripheral blood. The TCR sequence derives from a woman aged 70-85 years with acute or convalescent COVID-19. This chain uses TRBV5-4 with TRBJ1-2, with unresolved D. For the CDR3, the DNA is TGTGCCAGCAGCTTGGCCACTTCCAGTGAGGCCTTC. Translated, it gives CASSLATSSEAF.